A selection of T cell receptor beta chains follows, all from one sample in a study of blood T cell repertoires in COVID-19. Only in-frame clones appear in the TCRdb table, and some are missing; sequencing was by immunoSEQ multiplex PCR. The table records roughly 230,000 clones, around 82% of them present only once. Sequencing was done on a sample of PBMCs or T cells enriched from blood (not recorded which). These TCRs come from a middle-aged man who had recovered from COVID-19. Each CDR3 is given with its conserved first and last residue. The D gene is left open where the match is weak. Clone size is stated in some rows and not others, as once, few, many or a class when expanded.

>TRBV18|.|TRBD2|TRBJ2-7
TGTGCCAGCTCACCACCCCCGGGACTAGCAGTTTCCTACGAGCAGTACTTC
CASSPPPGLAVSYEQYF
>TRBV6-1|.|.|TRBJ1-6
TGTGCCAGCAGTGAAGGACTGCGTAATTCACCCCTCCACTTT
CASSEGLRNSPLHF
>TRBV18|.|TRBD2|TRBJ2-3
TGTGCCAGCTCGTTTCTGTCCGGGACTAGCGGGAGAGACACAGATACGCAGTATTTT
CASSFLSGTSGRDTDTQYF
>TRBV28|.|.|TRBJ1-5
TGTGCCAGCAGAGGAGGACTTGACCAGCCCCAGCATTTT
CASRGGLDQPQHF
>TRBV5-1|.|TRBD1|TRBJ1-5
TGCGCCAGCAGCTTACAGGGGAACGGTGGGCCCCAGCATTTT
CASSLQGNGGPQHF
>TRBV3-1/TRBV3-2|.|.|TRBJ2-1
TGTGCCAGCAGCCACGGACAGAACTACAATGAGCAGTTCTTC
CASSHGQNYNEQFF
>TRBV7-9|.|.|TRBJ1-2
TGTGCCAGCAGCTGGGCAGGGGCCCAGGCCGGAGGCTACACCTTC
CASSWAGAQAGGYTF
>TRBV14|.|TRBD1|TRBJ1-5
TGTGCCAGCAGCCAGGGACAGGGGGCTCCGGATCAGCCCCAGCATTTT
CASSQGQGAPDQPQHF
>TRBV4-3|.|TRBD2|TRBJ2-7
TGCGCCAGCAGCCGTGCTTTCGGCGGGAGAACCTACGAGCAGTACTTC
CASSRAFGGRTYEQYF
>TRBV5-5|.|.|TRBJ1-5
TGTGCCAGCAGCTTGGGCCAGAGGGTCAAATCTTGGCAGCCCCAGCATTTT
CASSLGQRVKSWQPQHF
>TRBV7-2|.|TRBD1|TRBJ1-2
TGTGCCAGCAGCCCCCGTATGACAGGGGTTCTTAACTATGGCTACACCTTC
CASSPRMTGVLNYGYTF
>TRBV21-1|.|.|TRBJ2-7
TGTGCCAGCAGTAGGGGACAACCCGCTGACGAGCAGTACTTC
CASSRGQPADEQYF
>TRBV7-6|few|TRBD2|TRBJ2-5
TGTGCCAGCAGCTTAGTAGCGGGGGGCGGTGAGACCCAGTACTTC
CASSLVAGGGETQYF
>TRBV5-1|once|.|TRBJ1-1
TGCGCCAGCAGCTTGGCTGGTTCGGGCACTGAAGCTTTCTTT
CASSLAGSGTEAFF
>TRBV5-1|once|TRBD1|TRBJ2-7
TGCGCCAGCAGCTTGGCAGGGGGAGCCTCCTACGAGCAGTACTTC
CASSLAGGASYEQYF
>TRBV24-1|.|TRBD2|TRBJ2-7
TGTGCCACCAGTGATTTCCCGCGGGAGCTTTCCTACGAGCAGTACTTC
CATSDFPRELSYEQYF
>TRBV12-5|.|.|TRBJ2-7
TGTGCTAGTGGTCAAGCCTCTTCCTACGAGCAGTACTTC
CASGQASSYEQYF
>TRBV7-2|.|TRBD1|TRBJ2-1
TGTGCCAGCAGCCCGCGACAGGGGGCGGGCAATGAGCAGTTCTTC
CASSPRQGAGNEQFF
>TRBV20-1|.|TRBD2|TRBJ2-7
TGCAGTGCTAGTGGGACTACCCCCTACGAGCAGTACTTC
CSASGTTPYEQYF
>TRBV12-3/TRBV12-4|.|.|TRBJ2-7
TGTGCCAGCAGGCAGGGGGGCTACGAGCAGTACTTC
CASRQGGYEQYF
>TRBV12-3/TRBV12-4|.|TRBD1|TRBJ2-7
TGTGCCAGCCAGGGGGCATACGAGCAGTACTTC
CASQGAYEQYF
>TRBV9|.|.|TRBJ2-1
TGTGCCAGCAGCGTAGAGGAGGGGTCCCTGGAGGGTGAGCAGTTCTTC
CASSVEEGSLEGEQFF
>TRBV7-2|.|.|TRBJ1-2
TGTGCCAGCAGCTTAGGACGCAGGGCGATAAACTATGGCTACACCTTC
CASSLGRRAINYGYTF
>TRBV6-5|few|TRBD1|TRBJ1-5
TGTGCCAGCAGGCAGACAGGGGATGGACAGCCCCAGCATTTT
CASRQTGDGQPQHF
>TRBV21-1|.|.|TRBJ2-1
TGTGCCAGCCCTGAGTGGGGTAGCGGGCAGTTCTTC
CASPEWGSGQFF
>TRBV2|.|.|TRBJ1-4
TGTGCCAGCAGTGACCCAGGGGAAAAACTGTTTTTT
CASSDPGEKLFF
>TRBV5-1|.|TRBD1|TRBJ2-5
TGCGCCAGCAGCACGACAGGGGGCTTGGTAGAGACCCAGTACTTC
CASSTTGGLVETQYF
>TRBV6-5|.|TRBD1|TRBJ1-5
TGTGCCAGCAGTACCCAGGGGGAATTAGATCAGCCCCAGCATTTT
CASSTQGELDQPQHF
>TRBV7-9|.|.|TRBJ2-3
TGTGCCAGCAGCCGGAGGCAGGCTAGCGGCACAGATACGCAGTATTTT
CASSRRQASGTDTQYF
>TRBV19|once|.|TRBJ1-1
TGTGCCAGTAGTATAGGCGGCGTGAACACTGAAGCTTTCTTT
CASSIGGVNTEAFF
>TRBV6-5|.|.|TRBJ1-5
TGTGCCACCCCCCCGATGGAGGGCCAGCCCCAGCATTTT
CATPPMEGQPQHF
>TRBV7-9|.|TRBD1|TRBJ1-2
TGTGCCAGCAGCTTCCCAGGGGGACCCTGGGAGTACACCTTC
CASSFPGGPWEYTF
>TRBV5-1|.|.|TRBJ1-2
TGCGCCAGCAGCTTGTCGGGGAAGGGCTACACCTTC
CASSLSGKGYTF
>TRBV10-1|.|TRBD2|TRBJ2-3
TGCGCCAGCAGTAAGGCTAGCGGGGGACTGAGCACAGATACGCAGTATTTT
CASSKASGGLSTDTQYF
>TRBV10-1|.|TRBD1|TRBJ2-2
TGCGCCAGCAGTCCGCATCAACAGGGGGCCGGGGAGCTGTTTTTT
CASSPHQQGAGELFF
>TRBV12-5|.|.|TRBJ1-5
TGTGCTAGTGACATCCGACAGAGCCCTCAGCCCCAGCATTTT
CASDIRQSPQPQHF
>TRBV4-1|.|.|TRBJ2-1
TGCGCCAGCAGCCCCGGCAATGAGCAGTTCTTC
CASSPGNEQFF
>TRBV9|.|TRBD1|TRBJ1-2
TGTGCCAGCAGCGTAGAGGGGACAGGCTATGGCTACACCTTC
CASSVEGTGYGYTF
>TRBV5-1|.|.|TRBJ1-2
TGCGCCAGCAGCTTGGGCCCGGGGGAAGACTATGGCTACACCTTC
CASSLGPGEDYGYTF